The sequence of this T cell receptor (beta chain) was determined in a study of post-analysis software for immune sequencing data (dated by TCRdb to the mid-2010s). Turning to the overall study: The recorded disease courses included relapsing-remitting, secondary progressive and progressive-relapsing multiple sclerosis, and some patients had no subtype annotation. Patient repertoires were compared against roughly 10 previously published healthy control repertoires from donors aged about 6 to 25 years. A subset of samples was prepared in parallel using single-end sample barcoding, then pooled and co-amplified after Illumina adapter ligation. The paper's findings and limits, for the study overall: Compared with controls, multiple sclerosis patients had significantly lower normalized Chao1 diversity, a finding suggesting substantial peripheral T-cell clonal expansion. The control group was slightly older than the multiple sclerosis patient group. Direct clustering with F measure showed strong co-clustering of samples prepared in the same batch, prompting a batch-effect correction. Patients showed significantly higher frequencies than controls for a handful of TRBV segments, among them TRBV5-6, TRBV5-1 and TRBV20-1.

CDR1 and CDR2, looked up from the germline V gene, are MRHNA and SNTAGT. The CDR3 starts with the cysteine, ends with the phenylalanine, and has 16 residues. Kept here is only the CDR3 DNA, which spans 48 bases and is read in frame from base 1. With respect to this clonotype: Its target antigen remains unknown. At one end, the junction sequence differs from germline, possibly due to a read error.

Library method: PCR. Sequencing used an Illumina HiSeq 2500. To reduce PCR and sequencing biases, unique molecular identifiers were incorporated into the TCR beta cDNA libraries. Roughly 500,000 cDNA molecules were obtained per 1 to 10 million input T cells, so each molecule approximated one T cell. The same protocol used for the earlier healthy control dataset was applied to prepare and sequence the patient libraries. Samples belonging to the same batch were prepared together, multiplexed and sequenced on a shared HiSeq lane. As for the authors' bioinformatics: Raw barcoded reads were processed with MIGEC, discarding single-read molecular identifier groups before consensus assembly and CDR3 extraction. VDJtools was used for post-analysis of the clonotype tables, with diversity normalized by down-sampling every dataset to the smallest sample size. Repertoire overlap clustering matched CDR3 amino acid but not nucleotide sequences to correct batch-related cross-sample contamination. TCRdb took the public reads, trimmed them with fastp at Q25, ran MiXCR for clone calling and kept in-frame beta chains. Identical CDR3 proteins give one entry, which carries the most common genes and DNA. TCRdb assigned the V and J calls; the authors' analysis was not used. This sample holds about 460,000 distinct CDR3 sequences; approximately 46% were observed only once. The ten largest make up about 12% of the sample.

To demonstrate the VDJtools post-analysis software, the study profiled TCR beta repertoires from the peripheral blood of about a dozen young patients with multiple sclerosis. The patients with multiple sclerosis were children and adolescents between roughly 6 and 16 years of age. The sample comprised blood. The receptor was derived from a girl between 5 and 17 years old with multiple sclerosis. The V and J genes are TRBV6-4 and TRBJ2-3; 9 junctional bases match TRBD2. The nucleotides read TGTGCCAGCAGTGACTCCGGGACTAGCTCCACAGATGCGCAGTATTTT. The resulting protein is CASSDSGTSSTDAQYF.